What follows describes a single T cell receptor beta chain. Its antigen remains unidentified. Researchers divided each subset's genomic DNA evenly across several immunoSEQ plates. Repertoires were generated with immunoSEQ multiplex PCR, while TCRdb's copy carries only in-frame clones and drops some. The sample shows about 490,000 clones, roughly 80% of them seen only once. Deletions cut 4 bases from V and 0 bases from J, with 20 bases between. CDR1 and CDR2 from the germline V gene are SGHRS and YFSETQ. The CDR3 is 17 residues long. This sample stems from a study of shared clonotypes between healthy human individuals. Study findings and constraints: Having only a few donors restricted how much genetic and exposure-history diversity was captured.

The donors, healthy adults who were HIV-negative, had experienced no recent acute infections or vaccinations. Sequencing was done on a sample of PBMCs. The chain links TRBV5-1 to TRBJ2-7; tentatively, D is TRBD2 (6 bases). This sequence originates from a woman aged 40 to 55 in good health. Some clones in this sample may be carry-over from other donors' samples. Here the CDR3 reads CASSTGGIGRSSYEQYF. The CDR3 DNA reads TGCGCCAGCAGCACTGGAGGGATCGGGCGAAGCTCCTACGAGCAGTACTTC.